A single sample is the source of the 8 T cell receptor beta chains below, sequenced in a study of T-cell memory formation after mild COVID-19. TCRdb reprocessed the 5' RACE reads with MiXCR, giving one entry per CDR3 protein. There are 350,000 or so distinct CDR3 sequences in the sample; under 25% occur only once, and approximately 12% lies in the top ten. The sample comprised PBMCs or a T cell subset sorted from them (not recorded which). These receptors originate from an adult woman who had mild COVID-19 (a few samples of this study predate the infection). Cell type and time point are not known.

This clonotype was seen at least ten times. The chain uses TRBV20-1 and TRBJ2-7; the match to TRBD2 covers 11 bases. CDR1 and CDR2 from the germline V gene are DFQATT and SNEGSKA (reference sequence). There are 17 residues in the CDR3. The V and J ends lost 0 bases and 7 bases, in that order; junction bases with no gene match: 14. DNA of the CDR3: TGCAGTGCTAGAGATCGGCTAGCGGGGGGATTTTTTAGGGAGCAGTACTTC. This sequence encodes CSARDRLAGGFFREQYF.

This clonotype was picked up many times. The chain couples TRBV4-3 to TRBJ2-2; D call uncertain. CDR3 length equals 15 residues. V was pared by 0 bases and J by 2 bases, with 7 bases between. Looked up from germline, CDR1 is LGHNA and CDR2 is YSLEER. CDR3 coding DNA: TGCGCCAGCAGCCAAGAACTGAGAAACACCGGGGAGCTGTTTTTT. Encoded protein: CASSQELRNTGELFF.

The V gene is TRBV19, the J gene TRBJ2-7, with 12 bases aligning to TRBD2. J gave up 3 bases and V 5 bases, and 8 bases lay outside the gene matches. This CDR3 spans 16 amino acids. Looked up from germline, CDR1 is LNHDA and CDR2 is SQIVND (reference sequence). For the CDR3, the DNA is TGTGCCAGTAGTCCCAGACTAGCGGGGGACCACTACGAGCAGTACTTC. It specifies CASSPRLAGDHYEQYF.

The chain carries TRBV18 and TRBJ2-4, with D perhaps TRBD2 (6 bases). Trimming removed 1 base from V and 4 bases from J, with 11 bases in between. There are 15 residues in the CDR3. The germline V gene encodes CDR1 KGHSH and CDR2 LQKENI. This CDR3 is CASSPHPGGKNIQYF. The CDR3 DNA reads as TGTGCCAGCTCACCACATCCTGGGGGGAAAAACATTCAGTACTTC.

The chain joins TRBV4-2 to TRBJ2-3; TRBD1 matches 7 bases. The CDR3 sequence is 17 residues long. The trim removed 3 bases at V and 8 bases at J, leaving 17 bases unmatched. From germline, CDR1 is LGHNA and CDR2 YNFKEQ. The CDR3 here is CASSQESGSSSGGTQYF. The CDR3 DNA reads as TGTGCCAGCAGCCAGGAATCCGGGTCCTCCTCAGGGGGTACGCAGTATTTT.

This chain connects TRBV6-1 to TRBJ2-7; D is unclear. The CDR3 has 14 amino acids. The germline V gene encodes CDR1 MNHNS and CDR2 SASEGT. V dropped 11 bases and J dropped 3 bases, with 20 bases sitting between them. The CDR3 DNA follows: TGTGCCGCTCCCGGGTCCTCGGGCAACTACGAGCAGTACTTC. Encoded protein: CAAPGSSGNYEQYF.

This clonotype has only a few counts. V usage is TRBV5-1 and J usage is TRBJ2-1; 8 bases match TRBD2. There are 16 residues in the CDR3. The ends lost 4 bases at V and 0 bases at J; junction bases unmatched: 6. From germline, CDR1 is SGHRS and CDR2 YFSETQ. The CDR3 region has the DNA TGCGCCAGCAGCGGACTAGCCAGTAACTCCTACAATGAGCAGTTCTTC. Residues: CASSGLASNSYNEQFF. The complete variable domain, with remaining parts taken from reference TRBV5-1 and TRBJ2-1, reads KAGVTQTPRYLIKTRGQQVTLSCSPISGHRSVSWYQQTPGQGLQFLFEYFSETQRNKGNFPGRFSGRQFSNSRSEMNVSTLELGDSALYLCASSGLASNSYNEQFFGPGTRLTVL.

The table lists this clonotype with a few counts. The chain combines TRBV9 with TRBJ2-3, with TRBD2 matching over 13 bases. Germline lookup yields CDR1 SGDLS and CDR2 YYNGEE. V lost 3 bases, J lost 5 bases, and 9 bases stayed unmatched. The CDR3 runs to 17 residues. The CDR3 sequence: CASSASLAGGPGDTQYF. As DNA, the CDR3 is TGTGCCAGCAGCGCCTCACTAGCGGGAGGGCCCGGAGATACGCAGTATTTT.